This T cell receptor (beta chain) was profiled in a study of blood T cell repertoires in COVID-19. Study context: The United States, Italy and Spain were the sources of the acute and convalescent COVID-19 samples. Sample material is recorded as cDNA or gDNA derived from T cells, B-cell-depleted T cells, or PBMCs.

CDR1 is LNHDA, CDR2 SQIVND, per germline (reference sequence). V lost 5 bases and J lost 7, with 14 bases in between. There are 13 residues in the CDR3. In the original analysis: Amplification from reference gene primers served as the basis for estimated nucleated cell counts. The protocol was immunoSEQ multiplex PCR, while the TCRdb copy is restricted to in-frame clones and leaves out a portion. V and J calls and clone size follow that table, whereas D and trimming were derived from the DNA. The sample lists around 140,000 clones, over 70% occurring once. The sample taken for sequencing was peripheral blood. The gene calls are TRBV19 and TRBJ1-2; D is ambiguous. The origin of this receptor is an older woman with acute or convalescent COVID-19. DNA for the CDR3: TGTGCCAGTAGTCTCGAGGCGGGGTTTGGCTACACCTTC. Translation gives CASSLEAGFGYTF.